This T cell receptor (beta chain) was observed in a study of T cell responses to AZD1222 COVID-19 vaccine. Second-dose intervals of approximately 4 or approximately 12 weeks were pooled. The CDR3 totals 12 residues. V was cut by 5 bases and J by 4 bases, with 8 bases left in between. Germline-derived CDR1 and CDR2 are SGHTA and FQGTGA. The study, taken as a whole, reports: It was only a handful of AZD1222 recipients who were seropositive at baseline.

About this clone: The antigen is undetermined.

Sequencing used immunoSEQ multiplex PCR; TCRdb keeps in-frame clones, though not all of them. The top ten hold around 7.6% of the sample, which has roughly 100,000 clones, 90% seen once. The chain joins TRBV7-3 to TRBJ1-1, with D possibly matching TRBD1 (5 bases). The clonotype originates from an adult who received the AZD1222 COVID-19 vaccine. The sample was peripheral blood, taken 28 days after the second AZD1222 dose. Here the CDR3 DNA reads TGTGCCAGCAGCCGGGGGGGCACTGAAGCTTTCTTT. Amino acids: CASSRGGTEAFF. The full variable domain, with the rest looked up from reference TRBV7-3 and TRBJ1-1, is GAGVSQTPSNKVTEKGKYVELRCDPISGHTALYWYRQSLGQGPEFLIYFQGTGAADDSGLPNDRFFAVRPEGSVSTLKIQRTERGDSAVYLCASSRGGTEAFFGQGTRLTVV.